Each of the 6 T cell receptor beta chains below was sequenced from the same sample in a study of regulatory T cells in long-lasting Graves disease. HTBI primers from iRepertoire and Arm-PCR of CDR3 regions yielded the TCR beta libraries. Each CDR3 protein gets one entry after TCRdb re-called the multiplex PCR reads with MiXCR. The sample lists over 450,000 distinct CDR3 sequences; about 22% were seen once. Stated time point: persistent/refractory GD, antithyroid drugs over 5 years with positive TRAb. TCR sequences were obtained from RNA taken from PBMCs. The sequenced sample was peripheral blood mononuclear cells (PBMCs), obtained when the disease was refractory, from a patient treated with antithyroid drugs. These receptors all stem from a female donor with Graves disease.

This clonotype was counted at least ten times. The CDR3 sequence: CASSRLQQRTGELFF. In DNA form, the CDR3 reads TGTGCCAGCAGTCGGCTACAGCAGAGGACCGGGGAGCTGTTTTTT. V gene TRBV2 combines with J gene TRBJ2-2; unclear D gene. Germline lookup yields CDR1 SNHLY and CDR2 FYNNEI. The CDR3 totals 15 residues. V was clipped by 5 bases and J by 5 bases, with 15 bases between them.

The CDR3 loop is CAWSPGLDQPQHF. In DNA form, the CDR3 reads TGTGCCTGGAGCCCAGGGCTCGATCAGCCCCAGCATTTT. The chain uses TRBV30 and TRBJ1-5, with D possibly matching TRBD1 (5 bases). There are 13 residues in the CDR3. Germline assignment: CDR1 GTSNPN and CDR2 SVGIG (reference sequence). Trimming pared 3 bases from V and 5 bases from J, leaving 11 bases between.

This sequence joins TRBV7-9 and TRBJ1-2; 7 nucleotides line up with TRBD1. Germline trimming cut 2 bases from V and 6 bases from J; bases unmatched to any gene: 9. CDR1 is SEHNR, CDR2 FQNEAQ, per germline (reference sequence). The CDR3 is made up of 15 amino acids. This chain's CDR3 is CASSLPLDRANGYTF. CDR3 in DNA: TGTGCCAGCAGCTTACCCCTCGACAGGGCAAATGGCTACACCTTC.

This clonotype was detected only a few times. In this CDR3 the conserved last residue, phenylalanine or tryptophan, is missing, so a read error is likely. The V call is TRBV12-3 or TRBV12-4, the J call TRBJ1-5; 8 nucleotides line up with TRBD1. The CDR3 has 13 amino acids. The V and J ends lost 6 bases and 5 bases, in that order; junction bases with no gene match: 3. The CDR3 DNA reads TGTGCCAGCAGAGGACAGGGTGATCAGCCCCAGCATCTT. It yields the protein CASRGQGDQPQHL.

V gene TRBV20-1 combines with J gene TRBJ2-7; TRBD1 might be the D (6 bases). The CDR3 extends over 12 amino acids. Trimming pared 4 bases from V and 7 bases from J, leaving 14 bases between. Germline V lookup: CDR1 DFQATT, CDR2 SNEGSKA (reference sequence). CDR3 nucleotide sequence: TGCAGTGCTATGTTGGGGGCGAGAGAGCAGTACTTC. Residues: CSAMLGAREQYF.

Many counts were recorded for this clonotype. CDR3 loop: CASSPRGGGVNTEAFF. The CDR3 region has the DNA TGTGCCAGCAGCCCAAGGGGGGGTGGTGTGAACACTGAAGCTTTCTTT. The chain joins TRBV7-2 to TRBJ1-1; possible D gene TRBD1, 6 bases. The CDR3 spans 16 residues. Germline CDR1 is SGHTA and CDR2 is FQGNSA. With 5 bases removed from V and 0 bases from J, the gap between germline ends came to 16 bases.